One and the same sample provided the 17 T cell receptor beta chains below, sequenced in a study of control samples from healthy donors and cancer patients. Clones were read by immunoSEQ multiplex PCR, and TCRdb kept only the in-frame ones, dropping some. Here the sample spans tens of thousands of clones, 70% to 90% being singletons. Sequenced input: blood. Receptors originate from a woman aged 45-59 years in good health.

This rearrangement joins TRBV5-1 to TRBJ2-1, with 8 bases lining up with TRBD1. Trimming took 2 bases from V and 3 from J; bases not matched to a gene: 7. The length of the CDR3 is 16 residues. Germline CDR1 is SGHRS and CDR2 is YFSETQ. CDR3 sequence: CASSFGDRNYYNEQFF. The CDR3, as DNA: TGCGCCAGCAGCTTCGGGGACAGGAACTACTACAATGAGCAGTTCTTC.

The chain recombines TRBV29-1 with TRBJ1-2; a weak D match, TRBD1 (6 bases). This CDR3 region has 11 residues. Trimming stripped 6 bases from V and 6 bases from J, with 11 bases between. The germline V gene encodes CDR1 SQVTM and CDR2 ANQGSEA. In DNA, the CDR3 is TGCAGCGTCACCGGGGGCCATGGCTACACCTTC. Translation: CSVTGGHGYTF.

V and J are TRBV7-9 and TRBJ1-4, with D possibly TRBD1 on 5 matching bases. The CDR3 totals 14 residues. Germline CDR1 is SEHNR and CDR2 is FQNEAQ (reference sequence). V was cut by 3 bases and J by 7 bases, with 12 bases left in between. The CDR3 is CASSLGGVGEKLFF. CDR3 DNA sequence: TGTGCCAGCAGCTTGGGAGGGGTCGGTGAAAAACTGTTTTTT.

The rearrangement links TRBV9 to TRBJ1-4; D gene unclear. V shed 2 bases and J shed 5 bases, with 10 bases lying between them. The CDR3 has 14 amino acids. CDR1 SGDLS and CDR2 YYNGEE come from the germline V gene. CDR3 nucleotide sequence: TGTGCCAGCAGCGTTAGTGAAATCAATGAAAAACTGTTTTTT. Amino acid sequence: CASSVSEINEKLFF.

This chain joins TRBV5-1 and TRBJ2-7; 11 bases line up with TRBD1. Germline values: CDR1 SGHRS, CDR2 YFSETQ. The V segment lost 1 base and the J segment 5 bases; nucleotides outside the gene matches: 5. The CDR3 is made up of 15 amino acids. The CDR3 coding sequence is TGCGCCAGCAGCTTGTGGCTGGGACAGGGGGACGAGCAGTACTTC. Translating it yields CASSLWLGQGDEQYF.

In this sample, this clone turned up a few times. This CDR3 is CASSQDPNQPQHF. The CDR3 DNA is TGCGCCAGCAGCCAAGACCCTAATCAGCCCCAGCATTTT. This chain links TRBV4-1 with TRBJ1-5; no clear D. V lost 0 bases, J lost 4 bases, and 4 bases lay in between. In germline, CDR1 is MGHRA, CDR2 YSYEKL. The CDR3 covers 13 residues.

V is TRBV3-1 (or the pseudogene TRBV3-2) and J is TRBJ2-5, with 11 bases matching TRBD1. V lost 4 bases to trimming and J lost 7 bases; unmatched junction nucleotides: 11. The CDR3 runs 16 residues. CDR1 is LGHDT and CDR2 is YNNKEL in the germline V gene (reference sequence). CDR3 nucleotides: TGTGCCAGCAGCCTGATCTCTGGGACAGGGGGTGGGACCCAGTACTTC. Protein: CASSLISGTGGGTQYF.

The chain joins TRBV20-1 to TRBJ1-4; D is undetermined. V shed 6 bases and J shed 5 bases, with 7 bases lying between them. The CDR3 runs to 11 residues. Germline V gene lookup returns CDR1 DFQATT and CDR2 SNEGSKA (reference sequence). In DNA form, the CDR3 reads TGCAGTGCACCAGGCAATGAAAAACTGTTTTTT. Protein product: CSAPGNEKLFF.

This clone was counted once. The chain joins TRBV6-5 to TRBJ2-2; D is unresolved. CDR3 length: 15 amino acids. Germline loops: CDR1 MNHEY, CDR2 SVGAGI. The ends were cut back, 2 bases at V and 2 bases at J, with 9 bases in the middle. CDR3 bases: TGTGCCAGCAGTTACGCAGCCCGAAACACCGGGGAGCTGTTTTTT. The encoded protein is CASSYAARNTGELFF.

This clone was counted between two and nine times. V gene TRBV5-6 combines with J gene TRBJ2-6; D unclear. Trimming took 2 bases from V and 7 from J, leaving 13 bases between them. CDR1 is SGHDT, CDR2 YYEEEE, per germline. This CDR3 comprises 15 residues. The CDR3 spells CASSFYDQRANVLTF. DNA of the CDR3: TGTGCCAGCAGCTTTTACGACCAAAGAGCCAACGTCCTGACTTTC.

The chain joins TRBV11-2 to TRBJ2-3, with no clear D. The V gene's germline CDR1 is SGHAT and CDR2 FQNNGV. Trimming removed 2 bases from V and 3 bases from J, with 12 bases in between. The CDR3 contains 15 residues. The CDR3 bases are TGTGCCAGCAGCTTAAGACGGGTGGGGACAGATACGCAGTATTTT. Its translation: CASSLRRVGTDTQYF. Variable domain in full (rest from reference TRBV11-2 and TRBJ2-3): EAGVAQSPRYKIIEKRQSVAFWCNPISGHATLYWYQQILGQGPKLLIQFQNNGVVDDSQLPKDRFSAERLKGVDSTLKIQPAKLEDSAVYLCASSLRRVGTDTQYFGPGTRLTVL.

The rearrangement joins TRBV5-1 to TRBJ1-1, with D possibly matching TRBD1 (5 bases). The ends were cut back, 1 base at V and 5 bases at J, with 12 bases in the middle. This CDR3 is built from 14 residues. Germline assignment: CDR1 SGHRS and CDR2 YFSETQ. The CDR3 coding sequence is TGCGCCAGCAGCTTGAACCTGGGGGAAACTGAAGCTTTCTTT. Translated: CASSLNLGETEAFF.

The genes are TRBV19 and TRBJ2-2; 7 positions agree with TRBD2. The CDR3 runs to 14 residues. In germline, CDR1 is LNHDA, CDR2 SQIVND (reference sequence). The V and J ends lost 5 bases and 6 bases, in that order; junction bases with no gene match: 6. The CDR3 reads CASSPGAGAGELFF. The CDR3 coding sequence is TGTGCCAGTAGTCCCGGGGCGGGGGCCGGGGAGCTGTTTTTT.

The chain is built from TRBV2 and TRBJ1-2, with 11 bases matching TRBD1. V was clipped by 1 base and J by 5 bases; unmatched bases: 3. CDR3 length equals 15 residues. Germline V lookup: CDR1 SNHLY, CDR2 FYNNEI. The CDR3 DNA reads TGTGCCAGCAGTGAAGGGACAGGGGGCGTGTATGGCTACACCTTC. Protein product: CASSEGTGGVYGYTF.

This chain uses TRBV7-8 with TRBJ2-2, with a weak D call TRBD1 (5 bases). V shed 2 bases and J shed 4 bases, with 14 bases lying between them. CDR3 length: 16 amino acids. From germline, CDR1 is SGHVS and CDR2 FQNEAQ. The CDR3 DNA reads as TGTGCCAGCAGCTTAAGGGCAGGGTCGAGCACCGGGGAGCTGTTTTTT. Translation gives CASSLRAGSSTGELFF. Based on the CDR3 plus reference TRBV7-8 and TRBJ2-2, the full variable domain is GAGVSQSPRYKVAKRGQDVALRCDPISGHVSLFWYQQALGQGPEFLTYFQNEAQLDKSGLPSDRFFAERPEGSVSTLKIQRTQQEDSAVYLCASSLRAGSSTGELFFGEGSRLTVL.

CDR3 DNA sequence: TGCGCCAGCAGCTTGGGGGCGGGGGCCGATGAGCAGTTCTTC. Translation gives CASSLGAGADEQFF. The chain combines TRBV5-1 with TRBJ2-1; D perhaps matches TRBD2 (7 bases). There are 14 residues in the CDR3. Germline V lookup: CDR1 SGHRS, CDR2 YFSETQ. With 0 bases removed from V and 8 bases from J, the gap between germline ends came to 12 bases.

The V call is TRBV18, the J call TRBJ2-1; unclear D gene. Trimming removed 2 bases at V and 6 bases at J, with 2 bases between. The germline gives CDR1 KGHSH, CDR2 LQKENI. The length of the CDR3 is 11 residues. The CDR3 DNA follows: TGTGCCAGCTCACCAGGCAATGAGCAGTTCTTC. Its protein product is CASSPGNEQFF. Using reference TRBV18 and TRBJ2-1 for the parts outside the CDR3, the full variable domain is NAGVMQNPRHLVRRRGQEARLRCSPMKGHSHVYWYRQLPEEGLKFMVYLQKENIIDESGMPKERFSAEFPKEGPSILRIQQVVRGDSAAYFCASSPGNEQFFGPGTRLTVL.